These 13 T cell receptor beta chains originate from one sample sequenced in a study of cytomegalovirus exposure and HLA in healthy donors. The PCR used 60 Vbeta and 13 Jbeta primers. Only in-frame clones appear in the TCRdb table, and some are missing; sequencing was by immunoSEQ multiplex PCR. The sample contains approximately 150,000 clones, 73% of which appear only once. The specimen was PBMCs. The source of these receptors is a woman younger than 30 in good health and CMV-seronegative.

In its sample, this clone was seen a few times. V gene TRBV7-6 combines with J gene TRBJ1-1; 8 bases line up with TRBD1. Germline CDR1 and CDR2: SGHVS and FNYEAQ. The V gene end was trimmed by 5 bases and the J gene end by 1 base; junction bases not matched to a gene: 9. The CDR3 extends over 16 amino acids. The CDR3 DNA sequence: TGTGCCAGCAGCCCACCGCCCGGACAGGGGAACACTGAAGCTTTCTTT. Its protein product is CASSPPPGQGNTEAFF.

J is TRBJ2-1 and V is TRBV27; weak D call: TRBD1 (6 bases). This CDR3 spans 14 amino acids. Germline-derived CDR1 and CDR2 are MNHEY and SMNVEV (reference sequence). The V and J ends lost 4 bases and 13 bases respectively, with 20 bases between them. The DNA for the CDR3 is TGTGCCAGCAGTTCACAGGGTAACTTTGGTCAACAGTTCTTC. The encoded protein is CASSSQGNFGQQFF.

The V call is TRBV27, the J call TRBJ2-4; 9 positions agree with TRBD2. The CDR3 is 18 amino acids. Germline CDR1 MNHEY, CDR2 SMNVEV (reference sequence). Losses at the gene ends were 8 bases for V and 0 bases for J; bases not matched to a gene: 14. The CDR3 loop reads CASGRDRQLAGAKNIQYF. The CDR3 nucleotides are TGTGCCAGCGGCCGGGACCGGCAACTAGCGGGAGCCAAAAACATTCAGTACTTC.

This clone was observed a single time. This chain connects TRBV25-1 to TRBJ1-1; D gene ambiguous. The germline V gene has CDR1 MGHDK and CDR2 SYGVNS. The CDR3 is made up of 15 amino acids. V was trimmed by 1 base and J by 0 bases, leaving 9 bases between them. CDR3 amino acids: CASSEFQDMNTEAFF. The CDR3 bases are TGTGCCAGCAGTGAATTTCAGGATATGAACACTGAAGCTTTCTTT.

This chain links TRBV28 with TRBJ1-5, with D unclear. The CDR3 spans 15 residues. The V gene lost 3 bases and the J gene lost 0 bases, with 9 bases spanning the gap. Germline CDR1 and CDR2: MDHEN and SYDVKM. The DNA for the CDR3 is TGTGCCAGCAGTTTCTGGAGCAATAGCAATCAGCCCCAGCATTTT. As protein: CASSFWSNSNQPQHF.

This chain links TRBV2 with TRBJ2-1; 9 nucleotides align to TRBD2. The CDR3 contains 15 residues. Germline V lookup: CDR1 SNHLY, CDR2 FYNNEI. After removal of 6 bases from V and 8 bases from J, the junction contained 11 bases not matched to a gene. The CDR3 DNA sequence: TGTGCCAGCAGAGAAATAGCGGGAGTGGTGCATGAGCAGTTCTTC. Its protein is CASREIAGVVHEQFF.

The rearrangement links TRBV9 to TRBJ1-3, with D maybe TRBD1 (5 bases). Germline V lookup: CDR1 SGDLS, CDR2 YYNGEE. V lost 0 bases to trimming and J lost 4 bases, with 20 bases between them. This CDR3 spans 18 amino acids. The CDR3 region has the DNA TGTGCCAGCAGCGTAGTAAGATGGGGACTGCCTAGAGGAAACACCATATATTTT. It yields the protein CASSVVRWGLPRGNTIYF.

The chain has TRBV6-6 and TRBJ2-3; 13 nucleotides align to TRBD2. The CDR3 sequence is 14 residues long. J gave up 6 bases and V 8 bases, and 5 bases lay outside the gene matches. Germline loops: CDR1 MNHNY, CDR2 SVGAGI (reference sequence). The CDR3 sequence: CASRLAGGPDTQYF. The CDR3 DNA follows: TGTGCCAGCCGACTAGCGGGAGGACCCGATACGCAGTATTTT.

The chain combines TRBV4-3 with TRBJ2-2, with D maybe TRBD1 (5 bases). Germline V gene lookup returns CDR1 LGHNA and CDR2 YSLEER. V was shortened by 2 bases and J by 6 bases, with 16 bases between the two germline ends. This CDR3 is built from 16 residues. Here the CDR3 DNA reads TGCGCCAGCAGCCAACTGCTCTTACAGGTCGCCGGGGAGCTGTTTTTT. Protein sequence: CASSQLLLQVAGELFF.

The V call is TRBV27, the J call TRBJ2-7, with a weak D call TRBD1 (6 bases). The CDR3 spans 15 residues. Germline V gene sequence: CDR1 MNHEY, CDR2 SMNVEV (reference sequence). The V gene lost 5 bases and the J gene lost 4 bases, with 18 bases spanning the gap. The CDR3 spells CASSPEGTTLYEQYF. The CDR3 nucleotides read TGTGCCAGCAGTCCCGAAGGGACAACACTATACGAGCAGTACTTC.

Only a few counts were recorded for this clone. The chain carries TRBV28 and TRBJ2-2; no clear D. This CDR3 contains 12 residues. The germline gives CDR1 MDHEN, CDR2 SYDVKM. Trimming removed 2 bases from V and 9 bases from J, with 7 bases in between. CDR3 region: CASSLKSRELFF. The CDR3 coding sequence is TGTGCCAGCAGTTTAAAGAGCCGGGAGCTGTTTTTT.

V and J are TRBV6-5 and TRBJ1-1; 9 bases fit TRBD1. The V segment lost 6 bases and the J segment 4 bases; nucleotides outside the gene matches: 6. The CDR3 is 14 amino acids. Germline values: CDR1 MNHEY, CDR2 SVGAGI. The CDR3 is CASRSGTGTTEAFF. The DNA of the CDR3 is TGTGCCAGCAGATCCGGGACAGGGACCACTGAAGCTTTCTTT.

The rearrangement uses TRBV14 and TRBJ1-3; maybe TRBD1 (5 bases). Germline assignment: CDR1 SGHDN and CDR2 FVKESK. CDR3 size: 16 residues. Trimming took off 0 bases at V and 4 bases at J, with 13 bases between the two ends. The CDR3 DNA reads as TGTGCCAGCAGCCAAGATCAGCGGGGGTTCGGAAACACCATATATTTT. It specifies CASSQDQRGFGNTIYF.